This TCR beta chain appears in the sequencing data of a study of blood T cells in healthy people across ages. V dropped 7 bases and J dropped 7; count of bases not matched to a gene: 12. Looked up from germline, CDR1 is LNHDA and CDR2 is SQIVND (reference sequence). There are 15 residues in the CDR3. Combining a sample-barcoded 5' primer with a J-beta primer mix, a second PCR ran for roughly 7 to 11 cycles. TCRdb analysed the 5' RACE reads with MiXCR anew, one entry per CDR3 protein. The sample includes about 1.5 million distinct CDR3 sequences, less than 45% seen only once; the top ten take less than 5%.

Source material: blood. The chain has TRBV19 and TRBJ1-5; 8 bases are shared with TRBD1. This TCR came from a young woman in good health. CDR3 sequence (DNA): TGTGCCAGTAATCTACAGGGGGACGGTAGACAGCCCCAGCATTTT. It encodes CASNLQGDGRQPQHF.